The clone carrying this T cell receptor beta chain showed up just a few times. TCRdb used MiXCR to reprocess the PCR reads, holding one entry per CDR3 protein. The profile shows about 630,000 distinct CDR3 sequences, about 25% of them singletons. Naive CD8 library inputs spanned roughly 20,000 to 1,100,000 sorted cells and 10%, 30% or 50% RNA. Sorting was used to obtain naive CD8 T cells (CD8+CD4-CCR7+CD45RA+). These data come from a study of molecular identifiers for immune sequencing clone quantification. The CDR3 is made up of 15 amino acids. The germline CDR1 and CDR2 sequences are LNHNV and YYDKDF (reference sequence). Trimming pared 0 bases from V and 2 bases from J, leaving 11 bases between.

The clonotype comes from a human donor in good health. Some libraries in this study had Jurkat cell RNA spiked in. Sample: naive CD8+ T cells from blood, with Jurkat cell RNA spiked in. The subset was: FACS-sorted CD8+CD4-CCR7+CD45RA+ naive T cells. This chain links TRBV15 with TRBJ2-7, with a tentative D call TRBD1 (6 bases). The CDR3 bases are TGTGCCACCAGCAGAGAAATAGGACAGCCCTACGAGCAGTACTTC. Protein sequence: CATSREIGQPYEQYF.